These 20 T cell receptor beta chains were all obtained from the same sample, sequenced in a study of blood T cells in healthy people across ages. A second PCR, run for roughly 6 to 11 cycles, used a sample-barcoded 5' primer plus a J-beta primer mix. TCRdb reprocessed the 5' RACE reads via MiXCR and lists one record per CDR3 protein. Seen here are about 1 million distinct CDR3 sequences, approximately 26% observed once, and the top ten hold less than 0.75%. In addition, the sample was reused for a study of T cells of mothers and their children.

Sequencing was done on a sample of blood. These TCRs come from a girl aged 2-10 years in good health.

The rearrangement links TRBV7-2 to TRBJ2-3, with 13 nucleotides matching TRBD2. The V gene end was trimmed by 0 bases and the J gene end by 6 bases; junction bases not matched to a gene: 6. Per the germline V gene, CDR1 is SGHTA and CDR2 is FQGNSA. The CDR3 loop spans 17 amino acids. The CDR3 loop is CASSLARTSGGWDTQYF. CDR3 nucleotide sequence: TGTGCCAGCAGCTTAGCCCGGACTAGCGGGGGATGGGATACGCAGTATTTT.

The chain is built from TRBV28 and TRBJ2-5, with D perhaps TRBD1 (5 bases). This CDR3 is built from 13 residues. Germline loops: CDR1 MDHEN, CDR2 SYDVKM. Trimming left V 8 bases short and J 4 bases short, with 14 bases between. In nucleotides, the CDR3 is TGTGCCAGCGGGGCGTCCTCCGGAGAGACCCAGTACTTC. It is translated as CASGASSGETQYF.

The chain has TRBV12-3 or TRBV12-4 and TRBJ1-2, with TRBD1 as a possible D gene (5 bases). V lost 6 bases and J 7 bases, leaving 12 bases between the germline ends. The CDR3 is 12 residues long. Here the CDR3 reads CASRPGGSGYTF. In DNA, the CDR3 is TGTGCCAGCAGGCCTGGGGGGAGTGGCTACACCTTC.

This clonotype was seen a few times. The V call is TRBV12-3 or TRBV12-4, the J call TRBJ2-5; D gene uncertain. The J call is in doubt because the DNA end fits TRBJ2-7 better. The CDR3 is 14 amino acids. The CDR3 is CASGEAGNSYEQYF. In DNA, the CDR3 is TGTGCCAGCGGTGAGGCAGGAAATTCCTACGAGCAGTACTTC.

The chain carries TRBV10-3 and TRBJ2-1, with TRBD2 matching over 10 bases. Germline CDR1 ENHRY, CDR2 SYGVKD. The J segment lost 4 bases and the V segment lost 8 bases, leaving 5 bases of the junction unmatched. The CDR3 has 14 amino acids. CDR3 sequence (DNA): TGTGCCATCGGAGGACTAGCGGAATACAATGAGCAGTTCTTC. Its translation is CAIGGLAEYNEQFF.

The chain joins TRBV29-1 to TRBJ2-7; D assignment may be TRBD1 or TRBD2 (5 bases each). The CDR3 totals 16 residues. V was cut by 0 bases and J by 2 bases, with 17 bases left in between. Germline lookup yields CDR1 SQVTM and CDR2 ANQGSEA. The CDR3 reads CSVEEYFQGEPYEQYF. Here the CDR3 DNA reads TGCAGCGTTGAAGAGTACTTCCAGGGAGAGCCCTACGAGCAGTACTTC.

This clonotype was found a few times. The rearrangement links TRBV6-1 to TRBJ1-2; D is unresolved. The CDR3 contains 13 residues. In germline, CDR1 is MNHNS, CDR2 SASEGT. CDR3 sequence: CVHLADLDYGYTF. The CDR3 DNA is TGTGTTCATTTGGCAGACCTCGACTATGGCTACACCTTC.

The chain combines TRBV4-3 with TRBJ2-5, with D unresolved. The better agreement between TRBJ2-7 and the DNA end casts doubt on the J call. This CDR3 has 14 amino acids. CDR1 LGHNA and CDR2 YSLEER come from the germline V gene. This chain's CDR3 is CASSQEWISYEQYF. Written as DNA, the CDR3 is TGCGCCAGCAGCCAAGAGTGGATATCCTACGAGCAGTACTTC.

V is TRBV4-1 and J is TRBJ2-1, with D perhaps TRBD1 or TRBD2 (5 bases each). Germline lookup yields CDR1 MGHRA and CDR2 YSYEKL. Trimming cost V 4 bases and J 4 bases, with 17 bases left between them. The CDR3 extends over 16 amino acids. The CDR3 region is CASSRERLSGYNEQFF. For the CDR3, the DNA is TGCGCCAGCAGCCGAGAGAGACTATCAGGGTACAATGAGCAGTTCTTC.

This clonotype has just a few counts. The chain combines TRBV29-1 with TRBJ2-5; no firm D call. CDR3 length: 10 residues. Germline V gene lookup returns CDR1 SQVTM and CDR2 ANQGSEA. V shed 7 bases and J shed 5 bases, with 8 bases lying between them. The CDR3 DNA sequence: TGCAGCGCGCATAGGGAGACCCAGTACTTC. Amino acid sequence: CSAHRETQYF.

Note on this clonotype: A read error may account for a junction end that differs from germline. The V gene is TRBV4-3, the J gene TRBJ1-1; weak D call: TRBD1 (5 bases). Germline values: CDR1 LGHNA, CDR2 YSLEER. The CDR3 has 16 residues. The CDR3 protein is CASSQDHLGGRTEASF. The CDR3 nucleotides are TGCGCCAGCAGCCAAGATCATTTGGGGGGGAGAACTGAAGCTTCCTTT.

The DNA for the CDR3 is TGTGCCAGCAACATCAGGGGGCTAGAGACCCAGTACTTC. Translation gives CASNIRGLETQYF. The rearrangement uses TRBV6-5 and TRBJ2-5, with 8 bases lining up with TRBD1. Germline V gives CDR1 MNHEY, CDR2 SVGAGI. The CDR3 is 13 residues long. V lost 7 bases and J lost 4; bases outside the gene matches: 5.

This clonotype has only a few counts. The chain has TRBV7-9 and TRBJ2-1, with 10 bases fitting TRBD2. The last part of the DNA fits TRBJ2-7 better; the J call may be wrong. CDR1 and CDR2 (germline): SEHNR, FQNEAQ (reference sequence). This CDR3 is 17 amino acids long. The CDR3 region is CASSLAGPAGGPFEQYF. The CDR3 DNA reads TGTGCCAGCAGCTTAGCGGGTCCAGCGGGAGGGCCGTTTGAGCAGTACTTC.

The table lists this clonotype with a few counts. This chain uses TRBV15 with TRBJ1-1, with unresolved D. V was shortened by 5 bases and J by 1 base, with 14 bases between the two germline ends. This CDR3 is 15 amino acids long. CDR1 is LNHNV and CDR2 is YYDKDF in the germline V gene (reference sequence). The CDR3 bases are TGTGCCACCAGCGACTTAGACCGATGGAACACTGAAGCTTTCTTT. Translation: CATSDLDRWNTEAFF.

This clonotype was seen more than once but under ten times. The rearrangement joins TRBV7-2 to TRBJ2-7; TRBD1 agrees at 7 bases. The closer fit of TRBJ2-1 to the DNA end suggests the J call may be wrong. Germline V gives CDR1 SGHTA, CDR2 FQGNSA. There are 14 residues in the CDR3. CDR3 sequence reads: CASSLGTVSNEQFF. DNA for the CDR3: TGTGCCAGCAGCCTCGGGACAGTAAGCAATGAGCAGTTCTTC.

The chain employs TRBV3-1 and TRBJ1-3; D remains ambiguous. The ends were cut back, 3 bases at V and 0 bases at J, with 3 bases in the middle. Germline V lookup: CDR1 LGHDT, CDR2 YNNKEL (reference sequence). The CDR3 contains 13 residues. CDR3 in DNA: TGTGCCAGCAGCCACCTCTCTGGAAACACCATATATTTT. It specifies CASSHLSGNTIYF. Filled out from reference TRBV3-1 and TRBJ1-3, the complete variable domain reads DTAVSQTPKYLVTQMGNDKSIKCEQNLGHDTMYWYKQDSKKFLKIMFSYNNKELIINETVPNRFSPKSPDKAHLNLHINSLELGDSAVYFCASSHLSGNTIYFGEGSWLTVV.

The chain couples TRBV5-1 to TRBJ1-2, with a tentative D call TRBD1 (6 bases). The CDR3 length is 16 residues. Germline CDR1 is SGHRS and CDR2 is YFSETQ. The V end lost 4 bases, the J end lost 1 base, and 17 bases lay between the germline ends. The CDR3 DNA reads as TGCGCCAGCAGCCCGGACAGACGAAAAAGTAACTATGGCTACACCTTC. Amino acid sequence: CASSPDRRKSNYGYTF.

This clonotype has only a few counts. The gene calls are TRBV2 and TRBJ2-5, with D maybe TRBD2 (6 bases). The V end lost 4 bases, the J end lost 5 bases, and 17 bases lay between the germline ends. The germline gives CDR1 SNHLY, CDR2 FYNNEI. The CDR3 sequence is 15 residues long. The CDR3 loop reads CASSVFPSAGETQYF. The CDR3 nucleotides are TGTGCCAGCAGTGTCTTCCCTTCGGCGGGGGAGACCCAGTACTTC.

With respect to this clonotype: The junction departs from the called germline gene at one end, perhaps through a read error. The chain couples TRBV3-1 to TRBJ2-1; tentatively, D is TRBD2 (6 bases). Germline CDR1 is LGHDT and CDR2 is YNNKEL (reference sequence). The CDR3 consists of 13 residues. CDR3 bases: TGTGCCAGCAGCCCCCAGATCCGGGAGACCCAGCACTTC. Encoded protein: CASSPQIRETQHF.

The sample holds many counts of this clonotype. This chain links TRBV3-1 with TRBJ1-5; weak D call: TRBD1 (6 bases). The CDR3 is 15 residues long. V was clipped by 1 base and J by 7 bases, with 14 bases between them. The germline V gene has CDR1 LGHDT and CDR2 YNNKEL (reference sequence). This CDR3 is CASSQGSGDKQPQHF. The CDR3 DNA reads TGTGCCAGCAGCCAAGGGTCAGGGGACAAACAGCCCCAGCATTTT.